This entry lists 21 T cell receptor beta chains sequenced from one sample in a study of cytomegalovirus exposure and HLA in healthy donors. In the PCR, 60 Vbeta and 13 Jbeta primers were used. Generated by immunoSEQ multiplex PCR, the TCRdb table keeps only in-frame clones and is missing some. Of fewer than 110,000 clones listed, roughly 80% are singletons. The sequencing input was PBMCs. The receptor set was obtained from a middle-aged man in good health and CMV-seronegative.

This clone was detected a few times. V gene TRBV5-1 combines with J gene TRBJ2-3, with 10 bases matching TRBD2. The CDR3 totals 16 residues. V was clipped by 5 bases and J by 3 bases; unmatched bases: 9. Germline CDR1 is SGHRS and CDR2 is YFSETQ. DNA for the CDR3: TGCGCCAGCAGATTTTCGGGAGCGGGGGGGACAGATACGCAGTATTTT. Its protein product is CASRFSGAGGTDTQYF.

This clone has a handful of counts. The chain is built from TRBV5-4 and TRBJ1-1; 7 positions match TRBD1. After removal of 0 bases from V and 0 bases from J, the junction contained 2 bases not matched to a gene. CDR1 and CDR2 (germline): SGHNT, YYREEE (reference sequence). The CDR3 sequence is 15 residues long. As DNA, the CDR3 is TGTGCCAGCAGCTTGGGAGGGACAGTGAACACTGAAGCTTTCTTT. The encoded protein is CASSLGGTVNTEAFF.

This chain connects TRBV11-2 to TRBJ1-4; D might be TRBD1 (5 bases). V was pared by 5 bases and J by 0 bases, with 22 bases between. The CDR3 totals 19 residues. Germline assignment: CDR1 SGHAT and CDR2 FQNNGV. CDR3 nucleotides: TGTGCCAGCAGCCCGCGGGTCCCAGGGAGGTGGGCAACTAATGAAAAACTGTTTTTT. The encoded protein is CASSPRVPGRWATNEKLFF.

This clone was recorded once. This chain uses TRBV6-5 with TRBJ1-1; TRBD1 matches at 8 bases. Germline V lookup: CDR1 MNHEY, CDR2 SVGAGI. Trimming at V came to 6 bases and at J to 11 bases, leaving 5 bases not matched to a gene. The CDR3 extends over 11 amino acids. CDR3 protein: CASSLDREAFF. The CDR3 region has the DNA TGTGCCAGCAGCTTGGACAGGGAGGCTTTCTTT.

This clone was picked up a small number of times. The genes are TRBV7-2 and TRBJ2-5; 8 bases map to TRBD2. The CDR3 runs 14 residues. V shed 1 base and J 5 bases; nucleotides not matched to a gene: 3. Looked up from germline, CDR1 is SGHTA and CDR2 is FQGNSA. The CDR3 spells CASSLVGLEETQYF. CDR3 sequence (DNA): TGTGCCAGCAGCTTAGTGGGACTAGAGGAGACCCAGTACTTC.

This clone has just one count. The gene calls are TRBV11-2 and TRBJ2-2, with a tentative D call TRBD1 (6 bases). V gave up 3 bases and J gave up 6 bases, with 11 bases separating them. CDR3 length: 14 amino acids. Germline V gene data show CDR1 as SGHAT and CDR2 as FQNNGV. CDR3 DNA: TGTGCCAGCAGCTTCCCCCAGGGGCCCGGGGAGCTGTTTTTT. This translates into CASSFPQGPGELFF.

This clone has only a few counts. The chain employs TRBV28 and TRBJ1-2, with D maybe TRBD1 (5 bases). Germline CDR1 reads MDHEN; CDR2 reads SYDVKM. The germline V and J ends were trimmed by 3 bases and 6 bases, with 17 bases remaining between them. The CDR3 covers 15 residues. CDR3 DNA: TGTGCCAGCAGTTTTAGTTCTTGGGGCAGTGATGGCTACACCTTC. Encoded protein: CASSFSSWGSDGYTF.

The rearrangement uses TRBV29-1 and TRBJ1-2, with D possibly TRBD1 on 6 matching bases. V was trimmed by 6 bases and J by 8 bases, leaving 13 bases between them. This CDR3 has 11 residues. CDR1 is SQVTM and CDR2 is ANQGSEA in the germline V gene. In nucleotides, the CDR3 is TGCAGCGTAGATAGGCAGGGGGGCTACACCTTC. Amino acid sequence: CSVDRQGGYTF.

The genes are TRBV9 and TRBJ2-1; 14 bases map to TRBD2. The CDR3 is made up of 18 amino acids. V lost 0 bases to trimming and J lost 5 bases; unmatched junction nucleotides: 7. The germline V gene encodes CDR1 SGDLS and CDR2 YYNGEE. The CDR3 DNA reads as TGTGCCAGCAGCGTAGCTGGGGGACTAGCGGGGGTGCACAATGAGCAGTTCTTC. As protein: CASSVAGGLAGVHNEQFF.

The chain joins TRBV5-4 to TRBJ2-3; 7 bases line up with TRBD1. V gave up 0 bases and J gave up 6 bases; unmatched junction bases: 10. The CDR3 length is 16 residues. Germline CDR1 is SGHNT and CDR2 is YYREEE (reference sequence). CDR3 nucleotide sequence: TGTGCCAGCAGCTTGGGGGGACAGAGTGGCAAGGATACGCAGTATTTT. Amino acid sequence: CASSLGGQSGKDTQYF.

This clone was detected a few times. CDR3 loop: CASSQGGGKTYEQYV. As DNA, the CDR3 is TGCGCCAGCAGCCAAGGAGGGGGCAAAACCTACGAGCAGTACGTC. The rearrangement links TRBV4-1 to TRBJ2-7; 7 bases fit TRBD1. This CDR3 contains 15 residues. Per germline, CDR1 MGHRA and CDR2 YSYEKL. V lost 1 base to trimming and J lost 2 bases; unmatched junction nucleotides: 5.

This clone has only a few counts. CDR3 loop: CASSQLTSGGGSTDTQYF. In DNA form, the CDR3 reads TGTGCCAGCAGCCAACTCACTAGCGGGGGGGGTAGCACAGATACGCAGTATTTT. The chain uses TRBV4-2 and TRBJ2-3, with 13 nucleotides matching TRBD2. The V gene's germline CDR1 is LGHNA and CDR2 YNFKEQ. The ends lost 2 bases at V and 0 bases at J; junction bases unmatched: 5. CDR3 length: 18 amino acids.

The CDR3 sequence: CASSLVKNTEAFF. The CDR3 coding sequence is TGTGCCAGCAGCTTAGTTAAGAACACTGAAGCTTTCTTT. The chain links TRBV11-2 to TRBJ1-1, with D unresolved. CDR1 is SGHAT and CDR2 is FQNNGV in the germline V gene. This CDR3 has 13 residues. Between the trimmed V and J ends, which lost 1 base and 1 base, there was a span of 4 bases.

The sample holds a few counts of this clone. V gene TRBV4-3 combines with J gene TRBJ2-6; a weak D match, TRBD2 (5 bases). V dropped 2 bases and J dropped 0 bases, with 11 bases sitting between them. The V gene's germline CDR1 is LGHNA and CDR2 YSLEER. This CDR3 is built from 17 residues. The DNA for the CDR3 is TGCGCCAGCAGCCAATCCGCGGGCTTCTCTGGGGCCAACGTCCTGACTTTC. The encoded protein is CASSQSAGFSGANVLTF.

The V call is TRBV7-2, the J call TRBJ1-6; D call uncertain. CDR1 and CDR2 from the germline V gene are SGHTA and FQGNSA. The CDR3 totals 13 residues. V was shortened by 2 bases and J by 10 bases, with 9 bases between the two germline ends. CDR3 sequence reads: CASSLNIQSPLHF. In nucleotides, the CDR3 is TGTGCCAGCAGCTTAAACATCCAATCACCCCTCCACTTT. The complete variable domain, with remaining parts taken from reference TRBV7-2 and TRBJ1-6, reads GAGVSQSPSNKVTEKGKDVELRCDPISGHTALYWYRQSLGQGLEFLIYFQGNSAPDKSGLPSDRFSAERTGGSVSTLTIQRTQQEDSAVYLCASSLNIQSPLHFGNGTRLTVT.

This rearrangement joins TRBV4-3 to TRBJ2-2; D is possibly TRBD1 (5 bases). The CDR3 has 17 amino acids. V gave up 4 bases and J gave up 4 bases, with 19 bases separating them. The V gene's germline CDR1 is LGHNA and CDR2 YSLEER. CDR3 region: CASSRPGQGLFTGELFF. The DNA of the CDR3 is TGCGCCAGCAGCCGTCCAGGGCAGGGCTTATTCACCGGGGAGCTGTTTTTT.

About this clone: Compared with germline, one end of the junction differs, possibly owing to a read error. Other DNA sequences from this sample encode an identical CDR3 as well. The chain carries TRBV7-9 and TRBJ2-7; perhaps D is TRBD1 or TRBD2 (5 bases each). Germline CDR1 reads SEHNR; CDR2 reads FQNEAQ (reference sequence). This CDR3 contains 12 residues. The CDR3 coding sequence is TGTTCCAGCAGCTTAGACTACAGGGAGCAGTACTTC. The encoded protein is CSSSLDYREQYF.

V and J are TRBV10-3 and TRBJ1-1; 11 bases agree with TRBD1. After removal of 4 bases from V and 2 bases from J, the junction contained 9 bases not matched to a gene. Per germline, CDR1 ENHRY and CDR2 SYGVKD. The CDR3 has 17 residues. CDR3 in amino acids: CAISGKRTGGGNTEAFF. The DNA of the CDR3 is TGTGCCATCAGTGGCAAAAGGACAGGGGGCGGTAACACTGAAGCTTTCTTT.

This sequence joins TRBV2 and TRBJ1-1; D call uncertain. This CDR3 region has 11 residues. Germline V gene lookup returns CDR1 SNHLY and CDR2 FYNNEI. V dropped 8 bases and J dropped 8 bases, with 12 bases sitting between them. This chain's CDR3 is CASHQASEAFF. In nucleotides, the CDR3 is TGTGCCAGCCACCAGGCGAGCGAAGCTTTCTTT.

This chain connects TRBV9 to TRBJ2-6; 11 nucleotides match TRBD1. The CDR3 spans 17 residues. CDR1 is SGDLS, CDR2 YYNGEE, per germline. With 4 bases clipped from V and 1 base from J, the junction kept 4 bases outside the gene matches. As DNA, the CDR3 is TGTGCCAGCAGCCCCGGACAGGGGGCGTCTGGGGCCAACGTCCTGACTTTC. Protein product: CASSPGQGASGANVLTF. The full variable domain, with the rest looked up from reference TRBV9 and TRBJ2-6, is DSGVTQTPKHLITATGQRVTLRCSPRSGDLSVYWYQQSLDQGLQFLIQYYNGEERAKGNILERFSAQQFPDLHSELNLSSLELGDSALYFCASSPGQGASGANVLTFGAGSRLTVL.

The V and J genes are TRBV9 and TRBJ2-5; TRBD2 aligns across 15 bases. The trim removed 3 bases at V and 5 bases at J, leaving 5 bases unmatched. Germline V gives CDR1 SGDLS, CDR2 YYNGEE. The CDR3 is made up of 16 amino acids. CDR3 sequence: CASSGGLAGGLETQYF. DNA for the CDR3: TGTGCCAGCAGCGGCGGACTAGCGGGGGGGCTGGAGACCCAGTACTTC.